Sequencing of this T cell receptor (beta chain) was carried out in a study of beta chain features in type 1 diabetes. There are a few counts of this clone. Its target is not known. The study, taken as a whole, reports: Junctions at VDJ sites from type 1 diabetes patients had fewer insertions and more deletions.

Expressed TCRB transcripts were sequenced because the entire RNA isolate underwent reverse transcription. Measured with immunoSEQ multiplex PCR; TCRdb has only the in-frame clones, and not every one. Here the sample spans about 930,000 clones, under 20% being singletons. CDR1 is SGHTA, CDR2 FQGNSA, per germline. The CDR3 extends over 15 amino acids. Trimming took 4 bases from V and 7 from J, leaving 17 bases between them. The sample taken for sequencing was naive CD4+ T cells from blood. This chain connects TRBV7-2 to TRBJ1-5; maybe TRBD1 (6 bases). The receptor was isolated from a woman younger than 30 in good health. In DNA, the CDR3 is TGTGCCAGCAGCTCACAGGGTCTCCAGGGGCAGCCCCAGCATTTT. Amino acid sequence: CASSSQGLQGQPQHF.